The T cell receptor (beta chain) under discussion was sequenced for a study of cytomegalovirus exposure and HLA in healthy donors. Across the whole study: HLA-typed donors were the source of about 81 million unique TCRs held in an early data release.

PCR primers comprised 60 Vbeta and 13 Jbeta primers. TCRdb's copy holds only in-frame clones and misses some; the assay was immunoSEQ multiplex PCR. The sample includes approximately 170,000 clones, around 83% of them seen just once. Points from the study as a whole: Follow-up analysis seemed to connect common viral pathogens with several of the most significant clusters identified. Earlier analysis looked at TCR beta V segments, and most were productive about 90% or about 30% of the time.

The CDR3 covers 14 residues. The V gene lost 4 bases and the J gene lost 0 bases, with 7 bases spanning the gap. Germline CDR1 MDHEN, CDR2 SYDVKM. Donors in the study were healthy people who gave bone marrow. For this clone: Its antigen is as yet unknown.

The rearrangement joins TRBV28 to TRBJ1-5; D gene uncertain. The sequence came from a man aged 25-40 years in good health and CMV-seropositive. The sequenced material came from PBMCs. The DNA for the CDR3 is TGTGCCAGCAGTTCACTCGATAGCAATCAGCCCCAGCATTTT. It translates to CASSSLDSNQPQHF.